This T cell receptor beta chain was captured in a study of OX40 agonist ivuxolimab in advanced cancers. The overall study: Prior anti-PD-1, anti-PD-L1 or anti-CTLA-4 therapy was allowed; roughly 40% had some. Whole-study results and caveats: Some nonresponders also had low normalized T-cell clonal expansion. Antigens targeted by the expanded peripheral T cells were not determined. Clonal expansion was among the lowest in partial responders at 0.1-3.0 mg/kg, especially CD8+.

Generated by immunoSEQ multiplex PCR, the TCRdb table keeps only in-frame clones and is missing some. The sample lists fewer than 85,000 clones, 75% to 95% occurring once. The V gene lost 2 bases and the J gene lost 3 bases, with 20 bases spanning the gap. The CDR3 totals 18 residues. CDR1 is SGHNT, CDR2 YENEEA, per germline. About this clone itself: The antigen is unknown.

The receptor was derived from an adult with an advanced solid tumor such as melanoma, head and neck, liver or kidney cancer. The starting material was CD4+ or CD8+ T cells sorted from blood, obtained in a trial of the OX40 agonist ivuxolimab. J is TRBJ2-1 and V is TRBV11-3; D tentatively fits TRBD1 or TRBD2 (6 bases each). CDR3 residues: CASSLSYGGIGVYNEQFF. In nucleotides, the CDR3 is TGTGCCAGCAGCTTAAGTTACGGGGGCATTGGAGTCTACAATGAGCAGTTCTTC.